This TCR beta chain appears in the sequencing data of a study of regulatory T cells in long-lasting Graves disease. Study overall: Antithyroid drugs had been taken by newly diagnosed Graves' patients for under 3 months.

The CDR3 runs 21 residues. V shed 3 bases and J shed 6 bases, with 37 bases lying between them. The germline CDR1 and CDR2 sequences are SQVTM and ANQGSEA. Time point: newly diagnosed GD, antithyroid drugs for less than 3 months. After RNA was extracted from PBMCs, the TCR library was made from it. Guidelines of the American Thyroid Association were used to diagnose Graves' disease. Relying on iRepertoire HTBI primers and Arm-PCR of CDR3 regions, the team built TCR beta libraries. TCRdb re-derived calls from the multiplex PCR reads in MiXCR, one entry per CDR3 protein. The sample shows hundreds of thousands of distinct CDR3 sequences, about 13% of them seen only once. These data are also associated with another study on T cells in Graves' hyperthyroidism and ophthalmopathy. From that paper: Across 18 months, stable Graves' hyperthyroidism was marked by no progression to ophthalmopathy.

The sequences come from peripheral blood mononuclear cells (PBMCs), collected at new diagnosis, from a patient treated with antithyroid drugs. The chain links TRBV29-1 to TRBJ2-3, with TRBD2 as a possible D gene (9 bases). This receptor was identified in a man aged 30 to 39 with Graves disease. CDR3 residues: CSVDRCRGQLAGVLGCDTQYF. As DNA, the CDR3 is TGCAGCGTTGATCGGTGCAGGGGGCAATTAGCGGGAGTCCTGGGATGCGATACGCAGTATTTT.